This T cell receptor (beta chain) was profiled in a study of T cell responses to AZD1222 COVID-19 vaccine. The CDR3 runs to 13 residues. Germline lookup yields CDR1 SQVTM and CDR2 ANQGSEA. V dropped 5 bases and J dropped 7; count of bases not matched to a gene: 7. Findings and caveats of the study: Possibly, clonal diversity was underestimated; donors were largely white British and included more females. Baseline seropositivity occurred in only 5 to 7 AZD1222 recipients.

Clones were sequenced by immunoSEQ multiplex PCR, and TCRdb holds only the in-frame ones, with some missing. The sample consists of 95,000 to 100,000 clones, roughly 90% of them appearing once. As concerns this clone: Its antigen remains unknown.

The rearrangement uses TRBV29-1 and TRBJ1-4, with 7 bases fitting TRBD1. The sequencing here drew on peripheral blood, taken 28 days after the second AZD1222 dose. The TCR sequence derives from an adult who received the AZD1222 COVID-19 vaccine. The chain's CDR3 is CSVSQGGSEKLFF. The CDR3 DNA sequence: TGCAGCGTTAGTCAGGGGGGCAGTGAAAAACTGTTTTTT.